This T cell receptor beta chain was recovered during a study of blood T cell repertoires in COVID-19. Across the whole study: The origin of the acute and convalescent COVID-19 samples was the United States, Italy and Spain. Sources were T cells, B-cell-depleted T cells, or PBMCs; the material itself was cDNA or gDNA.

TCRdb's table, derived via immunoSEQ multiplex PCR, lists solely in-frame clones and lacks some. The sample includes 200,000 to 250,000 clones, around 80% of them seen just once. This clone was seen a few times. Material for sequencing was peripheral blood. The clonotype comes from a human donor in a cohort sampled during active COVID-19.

CDR3 nucleotide sequence: TGTGCCAGCAGTTACGGGGACAGCGTGTCCTACGAGCAGTACTTC. Its protein is CASSYGDSVSYEQYF. The rearrangement joins TRBV27 to TRBJ2-7, with 7 bases that match TRBD1. V trimming: 4 bases; J trimming: 1 base; junction bases outside the gene matches: 7. Germline V gene data show CDR1 as MNHEY and CDR2 as SMNVEV (reference sequence). This CDR3 is built from 15 residues.